Only a few counts were recorded for the clone carrying this TCR beta chain. Its antigen is undetermined. The data stem from a study of response to subunit inactivated influenza vaccine. Whole-study results and caveats: It was the authors' suggestion that each seasonal influenza vaccination recruits few new T cells.

CDR1 is LGHDT, CDR2 YNNKEL, per germline (reference sequence). With 0 bases removed from V and 6 bases from J, the gap between germline ends came to 17 bases. The CDR3 length is 16 residues. TCRdb re-analysed the RT-PCR reads in MiXCR, keeping a single row per CDR3 protein. The sample has 490,000 or so distinct CDR3 sequences, about 8% seen once. Source: PBMCs from blood, taken 23 to 25 months after vaccination. The source is a man aged 50 to 69 who received an inactivated influenza vaccine. V usage is TRBV3-1 and J usage is TRBJ1-1; TRBD1 is a possible D gene (6 bases). The CDR3 loop is CASSQDEGGRAPEAFF. The CDR3, as DNA: TGTGCCAGCAGCCAAGATGAGGGGGGTCGGGCCCCTGAAGCTTTCTTT.